This entry describes one TCR beta chain. As yet, its antigen is unknown. Deletions cut 4 bases from V and 4 bases from J, with 14 bases between. Looked up from germline, CDR1 is SGHNT and CDR2 is YYREEE (reference sequence). CDR3 length equals 14 residues. The sample is drawn from a study of cytomegalovirus exposure and HLA in healthy donors. Points from the study as a whole: The authors later found most CMV-associated TCR beta chains appeared HLA-restricted. Later examination showed HLA-associated TCR beta chains had greater clonal expansion than equally common others. A later analysis linked roughly 17,000 TCR beta sequences to HLA alleles at 0.05 false discovery rate. Links to common viral pathogens appeared, in a later analysis, for several of the most significant clusters.

A multiplex PCR was run with 60 Vbeta primers and 13 Jbeta primers. Repertoires were generated with immunoSEQ multiplex PCR, while TCRdb's copy carries only in-frame clones and drops some. The table has some 120,000 clones, 75% seen once. The chain has TRBV5-4 and TRBJ1-2, with D perhaps matching TRBD1 (5 bases). The sequenced material came from PBMCs. The sequence came from a woman in her thirties or forties in good health and CMV-seropositive. The CDR3 sequence is CASSIAGEPYGYTF. The CDR3 coding sequence is TGTGCCAGCAGCATTGCGGGGGAACCCTATGGCTACACCTTC.